The clone carrying this T cell receptor (beta chain) occurred a few times. Other DNA variants within this sample encode the same CDR3. The data belong to a study of control samples from healthy donors and cancer patients. With 11 bases clipped from V and 0 bases from J, the junction kept 4 bases outside the gene matches. CDR1 SNHLY and CDR2 FYNNEI come from the germline V gene. The CDR3 totals 13 residues. The repertoire was sequenced with immunoSEQ multiplex PCR; TCRdb's copy has only in-frame clones and lacks some. The sample carries around 82,000 clones, 89% recorded once. This clonotype originated in a man between 45 and 60 years old in good health. The V and J genes are TRBV2 and TRBJ2-1, with 7 bases aligning to TRBD1. Sequenced material: blood. Here the CDR3 reads CASRDSSYNEQFF. The CDR3 DNA reads as TGTGCCTCCCGGGACAGCTCCTACAATGAGCAGTTCTTC.